The present T cell receptor beta chain was sequenced within a study of T cell responses to AZD1222 COVID-19 vaccine. Comments on this clone: The antigen is undetermined.

TCRdb's table, derived via immunoSEQ multiplex PCR, lists solely in-frame clones and lacks some. Here the sample spans more than 85,000 clones, 92% being singletons. The CDR3 totals 14 residues. CDR1 is SGHTA, CDR2 FQGTGA, per germline. The germline V and J ends were trimmed by 2 bases and 4 bases, with 10 bases remaining between them. General observations from the study: There were mostly white British donors and more females than males, and clonal diversity was possibly underestimated. Spike-specific TCR breadth and depth grew following two AZD1222 doses. With dominance at 160-218 and 743-854, vaccine-associated CD4 TCRs spanned spike. Baseline serology detected seropositivity in only six or seven AZD1222 recipients.

This chain connects TRBV7-3 to TRBJ2-3; the D gene is possibly TRBD2 (6 bases). The origin of this receptor is an adult in good health. The material sequenced was peripheral blood, taken on day 0 of AZD1222 vaccination. The CDR3 DNA reads as TGTGCCAGCAGCTTACGGGGGAGACCAGATACGCAGTATTTT. Its translation is CASSLRGRPDTQYF.